These 29 T cell receptor beta chains were all obtained from the same sample, sequenced in a study of blood T cell repertoires in COVID-19. Using immunoSEQ multiplex PCR, the repertoire was profiled, and TCRdb retains in-frame clones only, with some absent. The table has some 300,000 clones, roughly 89% seen once. The sample was PBMCs or T cells enriched from blood (not recorded which). The receptors were sampled from a young woman who had recovered from COVID-19.

The CDR3 reads CAIRSGTSGANTGELFF. CDR3 nucleotide sequence: TGTGCCATAAGATCTGGGACTAGCGGGGCGAACACCGGGGAGCTGTTTTTT. The chain is built from TRBV10-3 and TRBJ2-2; 13 bases match TRBD2. Unmatched junction bases numbered 7, after V lost 9 bases and J lost 0 bases. This CDR3 has 17 amino acids. CDR1 and CDR2 (germline): ENHRY, SYGVKD.

This clone occurred once. The gene calls are TRBV29-1 and TRBJ2-3; 8 nucleotides agree with TRBD2. This CDR3 region has 14 residues. V gave up 6 bases and J gave up 4 bases; unmatched junction bases: 9. CDR1 is SQVTM and CDR2 is ANQGSEA in the germline V gene. CDR3 sequence (DNA): TGCAGCGTAGGAAGCGGGAGATCGGCAGATACGCAGTATTTT. It yields the protein CSVGSGRSADTQYF.

This chain uses TRBV10-2 with TRBJ2-7, with D tentatively TRBD2 (6 bases). The germline V and J ends were trimmed by 8 bases and 2 bases, with 19 bases remaining between them. Per germline, CDR1 WSHSY and CDR2 SAAADI. This CDR3 spans 15 amino acids. CDR3 sequence: CASGGTGHLTYEQYF. For the CDR3, the DNA is TGCGCCAGCGGGGGGACTGGACACCTAACCTACGAGCAGTACTTC.

The rearrangement uses TRBV11-3 and TRBJ2-2, with D perhaps matching TRBD1 (5 bases). CDR3 size: 15 residues. Germline V lookup: CDR1 SGHNT, CDR2 YENEEA. V lost 4 bases and J 4 bases, leaving 13 bases between the germline ends. CDR3 amino acids: CASSSAGQSTGELFF. The CDR3 DNA is TGTGCCAGCAGCTCCGCAGGACAAAGCACCGGGGAGCTGTTTTTT.

V is TRBV6-5 and J is TRBJ1-2; the match to TRBD1 covers 7 bases. V was pared by 6 bases and J by 2 bases, with 6 bases of the junction left unmatched. In germline, CDR1 is MNHEY, CDR2 SVGAGI. The CDR3 sequence is 14 residues long. CDR3 loop: CASSPLDRNYGYTF. CDR3 nucleotides: TGTGCCAGCAGCCCCCTGGACAGGAACTATGGCTACACCTTC.

V gene TRBV28 combines with J gene TRBJ2-1; D gene uncertain. The CDR3 has 15 residues. Germline lookup yields CDR1 MDHEN and CDR2 SYDVKM. Trimming removed 4 bases from V and 0 bases from J, with 10 bases in between. CDR3 amino acids: CASSSPSSSYNEQFF. As DNA, the CDR3 is TGTGCCAGCAGTTCCCCATCGAGCTCCTACAATGAGCAGTTCTTC.

The V call is TRBV9, the J call TRBJ2-7, with a tentative D call TRBD1 (5 bases). V was pared by 2 bases and J by 6 bases, with 15 bases between. The CDR3 has 14 amino acids. The germline V gene has CDR1 SGDLS and CDR2 YYNGEE. In DNA, the CDR3 is TGTGCCAGCAGCGTGGGGCCCTCCCGTACCGAGCAGTACTTC. As protein: CASSVGPSRTEQYF.

The rearrangement joins TRBV27 to TRBJ2-1; 7 bases are a match to TRBD2. The CDR3 runs 13 residues. J was trimmed by 10 bases and V by 5 bases; bases with no gene match: 8. Germline CDR1 and CDR2: MNHEY and SMNVEV (reference sequence). In DNA form, the CDR3 reads TGTGCCAGCAGTCTAGGGAGGGGCAGGGAGCAGTTCTTC. It codes for CASSLGRGREQFF.

The chain carries TRBV3-1 (or the pseudogene TRBV3-2) and TRBJ2-7, with TRBD1 matching 8 bases. This CDR3 comprises 14 residues. In germline, CDR1 is LGHDT, CDR2 YNNKEL (reference sequence). J was trimmed by 2 bases and V by 4 bases; bases with no gene match: 4. The CDR3 nucleotides read TGTGCCAGCAGCCCCGGACAGGGTCCCTACGAGCAGTACTTC. Its protein product is CASSPGQGPYEQYF.

The chain carries TRBV7-9 and TRBJ1-2, with a possible D match to TRBD1 (6 bases). Germline V gene sequence: CDR1 SEHNR, CDR2 FQNEAQ (reference sequence). The CDR3 is 13 residues long. V was cut by 7 bases and J by 12 bases, with 21 bases left in between. CDR3: CASTSNHGQNDTF. CDR3 sequence (DNA): TGTGCCAGCACGTCAAACCACGGACAGAACGACACCTTC.

The V call is TRBV3-1 (or the pseudogene TRBV3-2), the J call TRBJ2-1, with D maybe TRBD2 (6 bases). CDR3 length: 14 residues. Germline V gene data show CDR1 as LGHDT and CDR2 as YNNKEL (reference sequence). V was trimmed by 1 base and J by 10 bases, leaving 14 bases between them. The CDR3 region is CASSQVLPGVEQFF. The CDR3 coding sequence is TGTGCCAGCAGCCAAGTTCTTCCGGGGGTGGAGCAGTTCTTC.

J is TRBJ1-6 and V is TRBV6-5; D not certain. The germline CDR1 and CDR2 sequences are MNHEY and SVGAGI. Trimming removed 5 bases from V and 7 bases from J, with 12 bases in between. The CDR3 has 14 residues. The DNA of the CDR3 is TGTGCCAGCAGTAGCGGAAACTGGAATTCACCCCTCCACTTT. Translation: CASSSGNWNSPLHF.

The chain links TRBV11-2 to TRBJ2-5, with TRBD1 as a possible D gene (6 bases). Trimming removed 7 bases at V and 4 bases at J, with 13 bases between. The CDR3 covers 13 residues. Germline V gene data show CDR1 as SGHAT and CDR2 as FQNNGV. CDR3 coding DNA: TGTGCCAGCACCTCAGGGGTAGTAGAGACCCAGTACTTC. Translating it yields CASTSGVVETQYF.

The rearrangement joins TRBV28 to TRBJ2-1; 10 bases match TRBD2. V gave up 4 bases and J gave up 9 bases; unmatched junction bases: 12. The CDR3 sequence is 16 residues long. Germline V gene sequence: CDR1 MDHEN, CDR2 SYDVKM. For the CDR3, the DNA is TGTGCCAGCAGTTATAGAGCGGGAGGGCCCGGGGGTGAGCAGTTCTTC. Translated, it gives CASSYRAGGPGGEQFF.

The J gene is TRBJ2-7, the V gene TRBV7-2, with 9 positions matching TRBD1. CDR1 and CDR2 from the germline V gene are SGHTA and FQGNSA. The CDR3 consists of 15 residues. The trim removed 2 bases at V and 7 bases at J, leaving 9 bases unmatched. CDR3 protein: CASSLQAQGAREQYF. The DNA of the CDR3 is TGTGCCAGCAGCTTACAGGCACAGGGGGCGCGAGAGCAGTACTTC.

V usage is TRBV28 and J usage is TRBJ2-5, with 8 positions matching TRBD2. CDR3 length equals 13 residues. The junction had 7 bases not matched to a gene; V was cut back by 8 bases and J by 5 bases. Germline CDR1 is MDHEN and CDR2 is SYDVKM. The CDR3 reads CASSPGGEETQYF. CDR3 nucleotide sequence: TGTGCCAGCTCTCCGGGGGGGGAGGAGACCCAGTACTTC.

The chain couples TRBV2 to TRBJ2-1, with TRBD2 matching 7 bases. This CDR3 is 13 amino acids long. Unmatched junction bases numbered 8, after V lost 5 bases and J lost 10 bases. CDR1 and CDR2 from the germline V gene are SNHLY and FYNNEI. The CDR3, as DNA: TGTGCCAGCAGTCGTGGACTAGTGGGCGAGCAGTTCTTC. Its protein product is CASSRGLVGEQFF. The variable domain in full, with the rest retrieved from reference TRBV2 and TRBJ2-1, is EPEVTQTPSHQVTQMGQEVILRCVPISNHLYFYWYRQILGQKVEFLVSFYNNEISEKSEIFDDQFSVERPDGSNFTLKIRSTKLEDSAMYFCASSRGLVGEQFFGPGTRLTVL.

The chain couples TRBV19 to TRBJ1-2, with D possibly TRBD1 on 6 matching bases. Trimming shortened V by 6 bases and J by 6 bases, and 14 bases separated the two germline ends. Germline V gives CDR1 LNHDA, CDR2 SQIVND (reference sequence). The CDR3 runs to 13 residues. This CDR3 is CASSLGGAHGYTF. CDR3 sequence (DNA): TGTGCCAGTAGCCTGGGGGGGGCTCATGGCTACACCTTC.

The chain carries TRBV5-8 and TRBJ2-7; D ambiguous. Per the germline V gene, CDR1 is SGHTS and CDR2 is YDEGEE. The CDR3 extends over 14 amino acids. Trimming cost V 0 bases and J 0 bases, with 7 bases left between them. The chain's CDR3 is CASSLVQDSYEQYF. CDR3 in DNA: TGTGCCAGCAGCTTGGTTCAGGACTCCTACGAGCAGTACTTC. Using reference TRBV5-8 and TRBJ2-7 for the parts outside the CDR3, the full variable domain is EAGVTQSPTHLIKTRGQQATLRCSPISGHTSVYWYQQALGLGLQFLLWYDEGEERNRGNFPPRFSGRQFPNYSSELNVNALELEDSALYLCASSLVQDSYEQYFGPGTRLTVT.

The chain links TRBV11-2 to TRBJ1-1; D remains ambiguous. CDR3 length: 11 residues. Germline CDR1 is SGHAT and CDR2 is FQNNGV. The V and J ends lost 6 bases and 10 bases respectively, with 12 bases between them. The CDR3 protein is CASRNGGLAFF. CDR3 sequence (DNA): TGTGCCAGCAGAAATGGAGGGTTAGCTTTCTTT.

The chain employs TRBV27 and TRBJ2-1, with D maybe TRBD1 (6 bases). The V gene's germline CDR1 is MNHEY and CDR2 SMNVEV (reference sequence). CDR3 length equals 15 residues. Trimming removed 4 bases from V and 0 bases from J, with 10 bases in between. CDR3 loop: CASSSGQLSYNEQFF. The CDR3 nucleotides are TGTGCCAGCAGTTCCGGACAGCTCTCCTACAATGAGCAGTTCTTC.

V and J are TRBV6-2 or TRBV6-3 and TRBJ1-1; D is unresolved. V lost 1 base and J 8 bases, leaving 14 bases between the germline ends. Germline V gene data show CDR1 as MNHEY and CDR2 as SVGEGT. This CDR3 contains 14 residues. The CDR3 bases are TGTGCCAGCAGTTACTTTCAGACTCGGCGGGAAGCTTTCTTT. Translation: CASSYFQTRREAFF.

This clone was observed once. The rearrangement links TRBV6-5 to TRBJ2-7; no clear D. The CDR3 covers 11 residues. Germline lookup yields CDR1 MNHEY and CDR2 SVGAGI. V lost 8 bases, J lost 3 bases, and 8 bases lay in between. CDR3: CASAQHYEQYF. The CDR3 region has the DNA TGTGCCAGCGCCCAACACTACGAGCAGTACTTC.

V is TRBV27 and J is TRBJ1-3, with a weak D call TRBD1 (5 bases). V lost 6 bases, J lost 0 bases, and 15 bases lay in between. Germline values: CDR1 MNHEY, CDR2 SMNVEV (reference sequence). The CDR3 loop spans 16 amino acids. The CDR3, as DNA: TGTGCCAGCAGCCCTCTGGACACCGTCTCTGGAAACACCATATATTTT. The encoded protein is CASSPLDTVSGNTIYF.

This rearrangement joins TRBV6-2 or TRBV6-3 to TRBJ2-7; 7 nucleotides agree with TRBD1. J gave up 2 bases and V 5 bases, and 9 bases lay outside the gene matches. Germline values: CDR1 MNHEY, CDR2 SVGEGT. The CDR3 is made up of 15 amino acids. CDR3 loop: CASSIRDSATYEQYF. The CDR3 DNA follows: TGTGCCAGCAGTATCCGGGACAGCGCTACCTACGAGCAGTACTTC.

V and J are TRBV7-2 and TRBJ1-6; 7 bases are a match to TRBD1. V gave up 5 bases and J gave up 10 bases; unmatched junction bases: 11. The CDR3 runs 15 residues. In germline, CDR1 is SGHTA, CDR2 FQGNSA. The CDR3 region has the DNA TGTGCCAGCAGCCCCCAGGGGGTTCTAGGATCACCCCTCCACTTT. The encoded protein is CASSPQGVLGSPLHF.

V and J are TRBV7-2 and TRBJ2-5; no reliable D call. The V and J ends lost 1 base and 2 bases respectively, with 11 bases between them. The CDR3 loop spans 15 amino acids. The germline CDR1 and CDR2 sequences are SGHTA and FQGNSA. The CDR3 DNA reads TGTGCCAGCAGCTTAGATGGTAGAGTACAAGAGACCCAGTACTTC. It yields the protein CASSLDGRVQETQYF.

The rearrangement uses TRBV27 and TRBJ1-2; D gene uncertain. Trimming shortened V by 2 bases and J by 0 bases, and 7 bases separated the two germline ends. The germline V gene has CDR1 MNHEY and CDR2 SMNVEV (reference sequence). The CDR3 contains 14 residues. The DNA for the CDR3 is TGTGCCAGCAGTTTAACAGCAGCTAACTATGGCTACACCTTC. Protein product: CASSLTAANYGYTF.

The V call is TRBV4-1, the J call TRBJ2-1, with 8 bases identical to TRBD2. This CDR3 has 19 residues. Germline CDR1 reads MGHRA; CDR2 reads YSYEKL. Unmatched junction bases numbered 16, after V lost 1 base and J lost 5 bases. This chain's CDR3 is CASSQVPAGAKMANNEQFF. The CDR3 nucleotides are TGCGCCAGCAGCCAAGTCCCAGCGGGAGCGAAAATGGCGAACAATGAGCAGTTCTTC.